The 31 T cell receptor beta chains given below trace back to one sample, sequenced in a study of T cells in Graves' hyperthyroidism and ophthalmopathy. What was amplified from RNA transcripts were TCR beta CDR3 regions. The TCR CDR3 was amplified in a first-round RT-PCR using the HTBI primer set. TCRdb redid the calling of the multiplex PCR reads with MiXCR, one entry per CDR3 protein. The sample records hundreds of thousands of distinct CDR3 sequences, 35% to 40% being singletons. The sample comprised blood. Receptors were obtained from a man aged 18 to 35 with Graves' hyperthyroidism.

The sample holds many counts of this clonotype. The genes are TRBV7-9 and TRBJ1-6; D is perhaps TRBD1 (5 bases). The CDR3 is 15 residues long. V was trimmed by 2 bases and J by 9 bases, leaving 14 bases between them. Looked up from germline, CDR1 is SEHNR and CDR2 is FQNEAQ (reference sequence). In DNA form, the CDR3 reads TGTGCCAGCAGCTTACTCGGTCCCGGGGGTTCACCCCTCCACTTT. Protein: CASSLLGPGGSPLHF.

CDR3 coding DNA: TGCAGTGCTAGAGGGGGGACAGGGGTGAATTCACCCCTCCACTTT. Translating gives CSARGGTGVNSPLHF. The rearrangement uses TRBV20-1 and TRBJ1-6; 10 bases map to TRBD1. Germline V gene lookup returns CDR1 DFQATT and CDR2 SNEGSKA (reference sequence). With 1 base clipped from V and 7 bases from J, the junction kept 4 bases outside the gene matches. The CDR3 is 15 residues long.

This clonotype was counted only a few times. The chain combines TRBV11-2 with TRBJ2-5, with a tentative D call TRBD2 (7 bases). V gave up 10 bases and J gave up 5 bases, with 20 bases separating them. The length of the CDR3 is 14 residues. Looked up from germline, CDR1 is SGHAT and CDR2 is FQNNGV. In DNA form, the CDR3 reads TGTGCCATTACGACTGTTGGGGGGGGCGAGACCCAGTACTTC. Residues: CAITTVGGGETQYF.

There are many counts of this clonotype. The V call is TRBV29-1, the J call TRBJ1-5, with D tentatively TRBD1 (6 bases). CDR3 length equals 13 residues. Trimming shortened V by 3 bases and J by 2 bases, and 8 bases separated the two germline ends. Germline V CDR1 and CDR2: SQVTM, ANQGSEA. CDR3 DNA: TGCAGCGTTGAGGGGGGCGGCAATCAGCCCCAGCATTTT. Translating it yields CSVEGGGNQPQHF.

Only a few counts were recorded for this clonotype. The genes are TRBV14 and TRBJ2-2; no clear D. Germline CDR1 is SGHDN and CDR2 is FVKESK. V was shortened by 2 bases and J by 6 bases, with 7 bases between the two germline ends. There are 13 residues in the CDR3. CDR3 residues: CASSQSLSGELFF. The CDR3 coding sequence is TGTGCCAGCAGCCAAAGTTTATCCGGGGAGCTGTTTTTT.

The chain carries TRBV20-1 and TRBJ2-2, with a possible D match to TRBD2 (5 bases). CDR1 is DFQATT and CDR2 is SNEGSKA in the germline V gene (reference sequence). V shed 7 bases and J shed 2 bases, with 11 bases lying between them. The CDR3 consists of 13 residues. The CDR3 sequence is CSGGGLNTGELFF. For the CDR3, the DNA is TGCAGTGGCGGCGGGCTAAACACCGGGGAGCTGTTTTTT.

V gene TRBV11-2 combines with J gene TRBJ2-5; D unresolved. CDR3 length: 14 residues. The germline V gene encodes CDR1 SGHAT and CDR2 FQNNGV. Trimming shortened V by 5 bases and J by 1 base, and 11 bases separated the two germline ends. For the CDR3, the DNA is TGTGCCAGCAGCGTTGTTGACATCCAAGAGACCCAGTACTTC. As protein: CASSVVDIQETQYF.

This clonotype was observed many times. This chain links TRBV6-1 with TRBJ1-1, with D possibly TRBD1 on 5 matching bases. This CDR3 has 14 residues. Looked up from germline, CDR1 is MNHNS and CDR2 is SASEGT. Trimming took 2 bases from V and 4 from J, leaving 11 bases between them. CDR3 sequence (DNA): TGTGCCAGCAGTGAACAGGGATGGTTCACTGAAGCTTTCTTT. As protein: CASSEQGWFTEAFF.

The J gene is TRBJ1-3, the V gene TRBV6-1; no reliable D call. The germline CDR1 and CDR2 sequences are MNHNS and SASEGT. V lost 5 bases, J lost 4 bases, and 12 bases lay in between. CDR3 length equals 14 residues. The CDR3 spells CASSIQGWGNTIYF. The CDR3 DNA is TGTGCCAGCAGTATCCAAGGGTGGGGAAACACCATATATTTT.

As concerns this clonotype: Since a much larger clone is just one base distant, this may be a read error. Here the CDR3 omits its conserved ending phenylalanine or tryptophan, so a read error is the likely source. This sequence joins TRBV19 and TRBJ1-1; TRBD1 matches at 9 bases. CDR3 length: 13 residues. After removal of 9 bases from V and 3 bases from J, the junction contained 5 bases not matched to a gene. Germline CDR1 LNHDA, CDR2 SQIVND (reference sequence). The CDR3 DNA follows: TGTGCCAGCCGGGACAGGGCTGACACTGAAGCTTTCCTT. It is translated as CASRDRADTEAFL.

The gene calls are TRBV12-3 or TRBV12-4 and TRBJ1-2, with no clear D. V was trimmed by 3 bases and J by 5 bases, leaving 16 bases between them. CDR3 size: 15 residues. CDR3 nucleotide sequence: TGTGCCAGCAGTTTGACCCCCTTGCCCGGGTATGGCTACACCTTC. Translating it yields CASSLTPLPGYGYTF.

This clonotype showed up many times. The V and J genes are TRBV29-1 and TRBJ1-2; no definite D call. Germline CDR1 reads SQVTM; CDR2 reads ANQGSEA. V dropped 7 bases and J dropped 0 bases, with 12 bases sitting between them. The CDR3 runs to 13 residues. This CDR3 reads CSAAGYSNYGYTF. In nucleotides, the CDR3 is TGCAGCGCGGCGGGGTACTCTAACTATGGCTACACCTTC.

This clonotype occurred many times. The CDR3 protein is CSAGQRNTEAFF. As DNA, the CDR3 is TGCAGCGCCGGACAGAGGAACACTGAAGCTTTCTTT. The chain joins TRBV29-1 to TRBJ1-1, with D possibly matching TRBD1 (6 bases). CDR3 length: 12 amino acids. CDR1 and CDR2 (germline): SQVTM, ANQGSEA. Trimming pared 7 bases from V and 1 base from J, leaving 10 bases between.

The chain joins TRBV5-1 to TRBJ1-1; weak D call: TRBD1 (6 bases). Germline CDR1 reads SGHRS; CDR2 reads YFSETQ. The V gene lost 0 bases and the J gene lost 0 bases, with 15 bases spanning the gap. The CDR3 runs to 17 residues. The CDR3 protein is CASSLVGGKRMNTEAFF. In DNA, the CDR3 is TGCGCCAGCAGCTTGGTAGGGGGGAAAAGGATGAACACTGAAGCTTTCTTT.

This clonotype was counted at least ten times. The rearrangement links TRBV24-1 to TRBJ2-2; no definite D call. The V end was cut by 2 bases, the J end by 4 bases, with 13 bases between. Per the germline V gene, CDR1 is KGHDR and CDR2 is SFDVKD. CDR3 length equals 16 residues. CDR3 sequence reads: CATSDSERSSTGELFF. In DNA, the CDR3 is TGTGCCACCAGTGATTCTGAGAGGTCGAGCACCGGGGAGCTGTTTTTT.

This clonotype was counted a few times. The genes are TRBV9 and TRBJ1-4; no reliable D call. This CDR3 is built from 13 residues. CDR1 and CDR2 from the germline V gene are SGDLS and YYNGEE. V was trimmed by 3 bases and J by 0 bases, leaving 3 bases between them. CDR3 DNA sequence: TGTGCCAGCAGCGCTTCAACTAATGAAAAACTGTTTTTT. This codes for CASSASTNEKLFF. The full variable domain, its missing parts supplied by reference TRBV9 and TRBJ1-4, is DSGVTQTPKHLITATGQRVTLRCSPRSGDLSVYWYQQSLDQGLQFLIQYYNGEERAKGNILERFSAQQFPDLHSELNLSSLELGDSALYFCASSASTNEKLFFGSGTQLSVL.

This clonotype has ten or more counts. An end of the junction differs from the germline gene, which may be a read error. The genes are TRBV7-7 and TRBJ2-5; D uncertain. This CDR3 has 15 residues. Per the germline V gene, CDR1 is SSHAT and CDR2 is FNYEAQ (reference sequence). CDR3 protein: CASSLAGSTAETQYF. CDR3 DNA sequence: TGTGCTAGCAGCTTAGCAGGATCGACTGCAGAGACCCAGTACTTC.

This clonotype was detected a few times. One junction end disagrees with the germline gene, perhaps due to a read error. J is TRBJ1-1 and V is TRBV10-3; 7 bases are a match to TRBD1. CDR3 length: 15 amino acids. Germline-derived CDR1 and CDR2 are ENHRY and SYGVKD. Here the CDR3 reads CASSYSGQADAEAFF. The CDR3 DNA follows: TGTGCCAGCAGTTACTCCGGACAGGCTGACGCTGAAGCTTTCTTT.

At least ten counts were recorded for this clonotype. J is TRBJ2-7 and V is TRBV9, with 7 bases aligning to TRBD2. Losses at the gene ends were 0 bases for V and 1 base for J; bases not matched to a gene: 1. The germline CDR1 and CDR2 sequences are SGDLS and YYNGEE. This CDR3 has 14 residues. The CDR3 DNA follows: TGTGCCAGCAGCGTAGCAGCGGGGTCCTACGAGCAGTACTTC. Encoded protein: CASSVAAGSYEQYF.

This chain joins TRBV20-1 and TRBJ1-5; perhaps TRBD1 as D (6 bases). Trimming left V 5 bases short and J 7 bases short, with 15 bases between. CDR3 length: 13 amino acids. Germline V lookup: CDR1 DFQATT, CDR2 SNEGSKA (reference sequence). This CDR3 is CSASTGIWQPQHF. As DNA, the CDR3 is TGCAGTGCTTCAACAGGGATCTGGCAGCCCCAGCATTTT.

V usage is TRBV20-1 and J usage is TRBJ2-7, with 7 nucleotides matching TRBD1. Germline values: CDR1 DFQATT, CDR2 SNEGSKA (reference sequence). This CDR3 contains 13 residues. CDR3 nucleotide sequence: TGCAGCGGAGGACAGGTTGACTCCTACGAGCAGTACTTC. Translating gives CSGGQVDSYEQYF.

Turning to this clonotype: This clone may be a read error of a much larger clone one base away. The V and J genes are TRBV20-1 and TRBJ2-5, with 7 positions matching TRBD2. The CDR3 has 12 residues. Germline values: CDR1 DFQATT, CDR2 SNEGSKA (reference sequence). The CDR3 DNA follows: TGCAGTGCCACAACTAGCGCGGAGACCCGGTACTTC. Residues: CSATTSAETRYF.

This clonotype was seen many times. This CDR3 reads CATSRVRQKETQYF. CDR3 DNA sequence: TGTGCCACCAGCAGAGTAAGACAGAAAGAGACCCAGTACTTC. The genes are TRBV15 and TRBJ2-5; the D gene is possibly TRBD1 (5 bases). V lost 1 base, J lost 3 bases, and 9 bases lay in between. Germline V lookup: CDR1 LNHNV, CDR2 YYDKDF (reference sequence). This CDR3 comprises 14 residues.

Turning to this clonotype: One junction end disagrees with the germline gene, perhaps due to a read error. This chain links TRBV20-1 with TRBJ2-7, with D perhaps matching TRBD1 (6 bases). The CDR3 has 15 amino acids. Looked up from germline, CDR1 is DFQATT and CDR2 is SNEGSKA (reference sequence). The CDR3 nucleotides read TGCAGTGCTAGCGCAAACAGGGAGCCCCGTTACGGGCAGTACTTC. Translating it yields CSASANREPRYGQYF.

The V and J genes are TRBV7-9 and TRBJ1-5; the match to TRBD1 covers 7 bases. CDR1 and CDR2 from the germline V gene are SEHNR and FQNEAQ (reference sequence). CDR3 length equals 16 residues. Unmatched junction bases numbered 11, after V lost 5 bases and J lost 4 bases. CDR3 sequence reads: CASSPPGQSVNQPQHF. The CDR3 region has the DNA TGTGCCAGCAGCCCTCCGGGACAGTCGGTAAATCAGCCCCAGCATTTT.

This clonotype was recorded at least ten times. The V gene is TRBV10-2, the J gene TRBJ1-2, with TRBD1 as a possible D gene (5 bases). With 5 bases removed from V and 3 bases from J, the gap between germline ends came to 7 bases. Per the germline V gene, CDR1 is WSHSY and CDR2 is SAAADI. This CDR3 comprises 12 residues. In DNA form, the CDR3 reads TGCGCCAGCAGTTGGGACCACTATGGCTACACCTTC. Amino acids: CASSWDHYGYTF.

Turning to this clonotype: This could be a read error, since a much larger clone is one nucleotide away. The chain uses TRBV7-9 and TRBJ2-7; TRBD1 aligns across 9 bases. The CDR3 runs 15 residues. Trimming at V came to 4 bases and at J to 3 bases, leaving 7 bases not matched to a gene. From germline, CDR1 is SEHNR and CDR2 FQNEAQ (reference sequence). CDR3 coding DNA: TGTGCCAGCAGCTCAGCACAGGGGGCAGACTACGAGCAGTACTTC. It codes for CASSSAQGADYEQYF. The whole variable domain, remainder taken from reference TRBV7-9 and TRBJ2-7, is DTGVSQNPRHKITKRGQNVTFRCDPISEHNRLYWYRQTLGQGPEFLTYFQNEAQLEKSRLLSDRFSAERPKGSFSTLEIQRTEQGDSAMYLCASSSAQGADYEQYFGPGTRLTVT.

Remarks on this clonotype: A much larger clone sits a single nucleotide away, making a read error possible. The chain is built from TRBV4-1 and TRBJ1-4, with TRBD1 as a possible D gene (5 bases). Deletions cut 7 bases from V and 3 bases from J, with 6 bases between. In germline, CDR1 is MGHRA, CDR2 YSYEKL. The CDR3 runs 12 residues. CDR3 DNA sequence: TGCGCCAGCAAAGGGGCTAATGAAAAACTGTTTTTT. It encodes CASKGANEKLFF.

This clonotype has more than one count but fewer than ten. The chain has TRBV7-2 and TRBJ1-1; TRBD1 matches at 7 bases. The V and J ends lost 2 bases and 4 bases, in that order; junction bases with no gene match: 7. The CDR3 sequence is 15 residues long. CDR1 SGHTA and CDR2 FQGNSA come from the germline V gene. The CDR3 reads CASSLTGPGGTEAFF. DNA of the CDR3: TGTGCCAGCAGCTTAACGGGGCCAGGGGGCACTGAAGCTTTCTTT.

This clonotype was picked up one time. The V and J genes are TRBV7-8 and TRBJ1-2, with D possibly matching TRBD1 (5 bases). Germline loops: CDR1 SGHVS, CDR2 FQNEAQ. V was cut by 5 bases and J by 7 bases, with 20 bases left in between. The CDR3 has 15 amino acids. CDR3 coding DNA: TGTGCCAGCAGCCTGACAGTGAACAGAGTAGGTGGCTACACCTTC. It codes for CASSLTVNRVGGYTF.

This clonotype was detected a few times. This chain uses TRBV7-8 with TRBJ1-3; TRBD1 is a possible D gene (5 bases). V lost 5 bases and J lost 0, with 17 bases in between. CDR1 is SGHVS and CDR2 is FQNEAQ in the germline V gene. This CDR3 spans 17 amino acids. The CDR3 nucleotides read TGTGCCAGCAGCCCCCCCGGGACGTTACGCTCTGGAAACACCATATATTTT. It encodes CASSPPGTLRSGNTIYF.